The clone carrying this T cell receptor (beta chain) was detected only a few times. The sample comes from a study of T-cell reconstitution after alpha-beta-depleted transplantation in children. CDR1 is MDHEN, CDR2 SYDVKM, per germline. This CDR3 comprises 16 residues. The junction had 9 bases not matched to a gene; V was cut back by 3 bases and J by 2 bases. As it was prepared, the TCRbeta library received unique molecular identifiers. Each CDR3 protein is one row after TCRdb ran MiXCR on the PCR reads. This sample has 450,000 to 550,000 distinct CDR3 sequences; roughly an eighth occur once, and the top ten carry 13% to 15%.

The clonotype comes from a female patient under 10 years old who had a stem cell transplant for aplastic anemia, so the T cells may come from the graft donor. The sequencing used PBMCs, mostly from graft donor cells, collected 180 days after TCRalphabeta/CD19-depleted stem cell transplant. The chain uses TRBV28 and TRBJ2-5; 7 nucleotides match TRBD1. The CDR3 coding sequence is TGTGCCAGCAGTTTTTTTTCCGGGACAGCTCAAGAGACCCAGTACTTC. It encodes CASSFFSGTAQETQYF.